The 23 T cell receptor beta chains listed next were all sequenced from one sample in a study of T-cell memory formation after mild COVID-19. TCRdb independently ran MiXCR on the 5' RACE reads; one entry per CDR3 protein. The table includes 150,000 to 200,000 distinct CDR3 sequences, 9.5% to 13% detected once. The sequenced sample was PBMCs or a T cell subset sorted from them (not recorded which). These TCRs come from a man younger than 35 who had mild COVID-19 (a few samples of this study predate the infection). Cell type and time point are not known.

The rearrangement links TRBV2 to TRBJ2-6; 7 bases agree with TRBD2. This CDR3 comprises 14 residues. From germline, CDR1 is SNHLY and CDR2 FYNNEI. V gave up 8 bases and J gave up 2 bases; unmatched junction bases: 3. CDR3 sequence (DNA): TGTGCCAGCGGGGGGGAGGCTGGGGCCAACGTCCTGACTTTC. This translates into CASGGEAGANVLTF.

The DNA of the CDR3 is TGTGCCAGCAGTGTAACCGGGACTAGCGGGGGGCGGAATGAGCAGTTCTTC. This codes for CASSVTGTSGGRNEQFF. This sequence joins TRBV2 and TRBJ2-1; 15 positions agree with TRBD2. V shed 4 bases and J 7 bases; nucleotides not matched to a gene: 8. CDR1 is SNHLY and CDR2 is FYNNEI in the germline V gene. This CDR3 comprises 17 residues.

This clonotype occurred many times. The DNA for the CDR3 is TGTGCCAGCAGCTGGGGTGGGACTGAAGCTTTCTTT. It yields the protein CASSWGGTEAFF. The chain couples TRBV12-3 or TRBV12-4 to TRBJ1-1, with unresolved D. The CDR3 covers 12 residues. V gave up 6 bases and J gave up 5 bases, with 10 bases separating them.

The chain joins TRBV9 to TRBJ2-3, with D unclear. Germline CDR1 SGDLS, CDR2 YYNGEE. The CDR3 length is 15 residues. V was shortened by 2 bases and J by 1 base, with 11 bases between the two germline ends. The CDR3 sequence is CASSVRHLRTDTQYF. The CDR3 nucleotides are TGTGCCAGCAGCGTTCGCCACCTACGCACAGATACGCAGTATTTT.

This clonotype came up a few times. The chain combines TRBV7-9 with TRBJ1-2, with TRBD1 as a possible D gene (5 bases). Per germline, CDR1 SEHNR and CDR2 FQNEAQ (reference sequence). Trimming removed 7 bases from V and 5 bases from J, with 14 bases in between. The CDR3 contains 13 residues. In nucleotides, the CDR3 is TGTGCCAGCACGGCGCCGGGGGTTTATGGCTACACCTTC. As protein: CASTAPGVYGYTF. The full variable domain, completed using reference TRBV7-9 and TRBJ1-2, is DTGVSQNPRHKITKRGQNVTFRCDPISEHNRLYWYRQTLGQGPEFLTYFQNEAQLEKSRLLSDRFSAERPKGSFSTLEIQRTEQGDSAMYLCASTAPGVYGYTFGSGTRLTVV.

This clonotype showed up many times. The V and J genes are TRBV7-2 and TRBJ2-3; D is possibly TRBD1 (5 bases). The CDR3 is 13 amino acids. The V and J ends lost 3 bases and 6 bases respectively, with 10 bases between them. CDR1 is SGHTA and CDR2 is FQGNSA in the germline V gene. CDR3 residues: CASSFQGPDTQYF. CDR3 in DNA: TGTGCCAGCAGCTTTCAGGGCCCCGATACGCAGTATTTT.

The chain employs TRBV6-5 and TRBJ1-2, with TRBD1 matching 7 bases. CDR1 is MNHEY, CDR2 SVGAGI, per germline. V was clipped by 7 bases and J by 4 bases; unmatched bases: 9. The CDR3 is made up of 14 amino acids. CDR3 DNA: TGTGCCAGCACCCGGAGGGGGCAGGGCTATGGCTACACCTTC. Translated: CASTRRGQGYGYTF.

The chain joins TRBV6-6 to TRBJ2-1; 7 bases line up with TRBD2. This CDR3 comprises 17 residues. V trimming: 7 bases; J trimming: 4 bases; junction bases outside the gene matches: 16. The germline V gene encodes CDR1 MNHNY and CDR2 SVGAGI (reference sequence). This chain's CDR3 is CASKIRPVAGSYNEQFF. In DNA form, the CDR3 reads TGTGCCAGCAAAATCCGGCCGGTAGCGGGTTCATACAATGAGCAGTTCTTC.

In its sample, this clonotype was seen many times. The CDR3 DNA sequence: TGTGCCAGCAGTTTCAGGTTGAATCCTGAAGCTTTCTTT. This sequence encodes CASSFRLNPEAFF. This chain links TRBV12-3 or TRBV12-4 with TRBJ1-1, with D uncertain. This CDR3 is 13 amino acids long. V lost 3 bases and J 6 bases, leaving 11 bases between the germline ends.

This clonotype came up a few times. V and J are TRBV6-1 and TRBJ1-2, with 8 bases lining up with TRBD1. The CDR3 is 13 amino acids. The V gene's germline CDR1 is MNHNS and CDR2 SASEGT. V gave up 8 bases and J gave up 4 bases; unmatched junction bases: 6. CDR3 nucleotide sequence: TGTGCCAGCTCGACAGGGGAAGGCTATGGCTACACCTTC. It is translated as CASSTGEGYGYTF.

The V gene is TRBV6-5, the J gene TRBJ2-3, with 7 bases fitting TRBD2. Germline loops: CDR1 MNHEY, CDR2 SVGAGI. CDR3 length: 14 amino acids. V dropped 2 bases and J dropped 6; count of bases not matched to a gene: 5. CDR3 protein: CASSYRAGKDTQYF. CDR3 nucleotides: TGTGCCAGCAGTTACAGAGCGGGGAAGGATACGCAGTATTTT.

The chain uses TRBV29-1 and TRBJ2-5; TRBD2 aligns across 12 bases. The ends lost 6 bases at V and 4 bases at J; junction bases unmatched: 9. The CDR3 consists of 15 residues. Germline-derived CDR1 and CDR2 are SQVTM and ANQGSEA. The CDR3 DNA reads as TGCAGCGTCAGGACTAGCGGGGCCTGGGGAGAGACCCAGTACTTC. The encoded protein is CSVRTSGAWGETQYF.

This clonotype was seen only a few times. The rearrangement links TRBV20-1 to TRBJ1-2; TRBD1 is a possible D gene (5 bases). This CDR3 region has 15 residues. V lost 0 bases to trimming and J lost 4 bases, with 15 bases between them. Germline V gene lookup returns CDR1 DFQATT and CDR2 SNEGSKA (reference sequence). This CDR3 is CSARDYSGDLYGYTF. The CDR3 DNA sequence: TGCAGTGCTAGAGACTACTCGGGGGACCTCTATGGCTACACCTTC.

The gene calls are TRBV7-2 and TRBJ2-3; maybe TRBD2 (7 bases). Trimming stripped 4 bases from V and 5 bases from J, with 19 bases between. From germline, CDR1 is SGHTA and CDR2 FQGNSA. The CDR3 consists of 16 residues. The chain's CDR3 is CASSSFGGGGQDTQYF. The CDR3 DNA reads TGTGCCAGCAGCTCGTTCGGAGGGGGGGGCCAAGATACGCAGTATTTT.

There are many counts of this clonotype. This chain connects TRBV5-1 to TRBJ1-5; D call uncertain. The CDR3 is made up of 14 amino acids. Germline lookup yields CDR1 SGHRS and CDR2 YFSETQ. Trimming stripped 0 bases from V and 2 bases from J, with 6 bases between. CDR3 loop: CASSLEVGNQPQHF. Written as DNA, the CDR3 is TGCGCCAGCAGCTTGGAGGTTGGCAATCAGCCCCAGCATTTT.

Many counts were recorded for this clonotype. The chain employs TRBV5-6 and TRBJ2-5; 10 positions agree with TRBD2. The CDR3 spans 15 residues. The germline gives CDR1 SGHDT, CDR2 YYEEEE. With V trimmed by 0 bases and J by 1 base, 0 bases remained unmatched. In DNA, the CDR3 is TGTGCCAGCAGCTTGGCTAGCGGGAGCCAAGAGACCCAGTACTTC. Protein: CASSLASGSQETQYF. The whole variable domain, remainder taken from reference TRBV5-6 and TRBJ2-5, is DAGVTQSPTHLIKTRGQQVTLRCSPKSGHDTVSWYQQALGQGPQFIFQYYEEEERQRGNFPDRFSGHQFPNYSSELNVNALLLGDSALYLCASSLASGSQETQYFGPGTRLLVL.

The chain links TRBV6-6 to TRBJ2-2, with a possible D match to TRBD1 (6 bases). V dropped 6 bases and J dropped 5 bases, with 13 bases sitting between them. The V gene's germline CDR1 is MNHNY and CDR2 SVGAGI (reference sequence). The CDR3 sequence is 14 residues long. As DNA, the CDR3 is TGTGCCAGCAGAAACCGGGACACAACCGGGGAGCTGTTTTTT. Translating gives CASRNRDTTGELFF.

This clonotype turned up a few times. The chain employs TRBV28 and TRBJ2-2, with D possibly being TRBD1 (5 bases). CDR1 is MDHEN and CDR2 is SYDVKM in the germline V gene. The CDR3 length is 14 residues. The V end was cut by 8 bases, the J end by 1 base, with 11 bases between. CDR3 in amino acids: CASQGQRNTGELFF. The CDR3 DNA is TGTGCCAGCCAGGGTCAGAGGAACACCGGGGAGCTGTTTTTT.

The J gene is TRBJ2-4, the V gene TRBV11-2; D uncertain. CDR1 is SGHAT and CDR2 is FQNNGV in the germline V gene. The CDR3 runs to 13 residues. The ends were cut back, 5 bases at V and 5 bases at J, with 10 bases in the middle. The CDR3 protein is CASSPGRENIQYF. The CDR3 nucleotides read TGTGCCAGCAGCCCTGGGCGCGAAAACATTCAGTACTTC.

In its sample, this clonotype was seen a few times. The chain joins TRBV6-2 or TRBV6-3 to TRBJ2-7, with 12 bases lining up with TRBD2. Germline V gene data show CDR1 as MNHEY and CDR2 as SVGEGT. Unmatched junction bases numbered 12, after V lost 6 bases and J lost 9 bases. This CDR3 spans 15 amino acids. The CDR3 is CASSQRTSGALGQYV. The CDR3 region has the DNA TGTGCCAGCAGCCAAAGGACTAGCGGGGCCCTGGGGCAGTACGTC.

This clonotype came up many times. The chain employs TRBV7-6 and TRBJ2-5; tentative D call: TRBD1 (6 bases). The CDR3 runs to 14 residues. Germline lookup yields CDR1 SGHVS and CDR2 FNYEAQ. The V and J ends lost 4 bases and 4 bases respectively, with 13 bases between them. The CDR3 sequence: CASSSQGGRETQYF. For the CDR3, the DNA is TGTGCCAGCAGCTCACAAGGGGGTAGAGAGACCCAGTACTTC.

This clonotype was detected only a few times. V is TRBV12-3 or TRBV12-4 and J is TRBJ2-7; no clear D gene. V lost 4 bases and J 6 bases, leaving 10 bases between the germline ends. The CDR3 covers 12 residues. CDR3 loop: CASSSDIAEQYF. The CDR3 DNA is TGTGCCAGCAGTTCCGACATCGCCGAGCAGTACTTC.

The table lists this clonotype with a few counts. The J gene is TRBJ1-5, the V gene TRBV7-2, with 7 bases identical to TRBD1. The CDR3 extends over 16 amino acids. Trimming removed 4 bases from V and 5 bases from J; junction bases left unmatched: 11. Germline CDR1 is SGHTA and CDR2 is FQGNSA. The CDR3, as DNA: TGTGCCAGCAGCTCTGTTCCGACAGGGATCGATCAGCCCCAGCATTTT. Its protein is CASSSVPTGIDQPQHF.